This is a list of T cell receptor beta chains from one sample in a study of cytomegalovirus exposure and HLA in healthy donors. Data came from immunoSEQ multiplex PCR; TCRdb stores just in-frame clones and leaves some out. This table has some 130,000 clones, about 76% appearing once. Sequencing was carried out using PBMCs. Every receptor here comes from a man younger than 35 in good health and CMV-seronegative. CDR3s leave out the opening cysteine and the closing phenylalanine or tryptophan.

v_call: TRBV5-1
j_call: TRBJ1-1
cdr3_aa: ASSFSGTGGPMTEAF

v_call: TRBV27
j_call: TRBJ2-1
cdr3_aa: ASSLTVHLYNEQF

v_call: TRBV7-8
j_call: TRBJ1-2
cdr3_aa: ASSTSIGVEGYT

v_call: TRBV30
j_call: TRBJ2-5
cdr3_aa: AWRAFALAGGEETQY

v_call: TRBV25-1
j_call: TRBJ1-6
cdr3_aa: ASRSDRANSPLH

v_call: TRBV5-1
j_call: TRBJ2-2
cdr3_aa: ASDSGLRGTGELF

v_call: TRBV6-4
j_call: TRBJ2-1
cdr3_aa: ASSETGTSYNEQF

v_call: TRBV5-1
j_call: TRBJ1-4
cdr3_aa: ASSLGQNEKLF

v_call: TRBV30
j_call: TRBJ1-5
cdr3_aa: AWSSSQAHRVNQPQH

v_call: TRBV7-2
j_call: TRBJ2-1
cdr3_aa: ASSPPGQLYNEQF

v_call: TRBV28
j_call: TRBJ1-2
cdr3_aa: ASSRGNYGYT

v_call: TRBV10-2
j_call: TRBJ1-1
cdr3_aa: ASSEGDRSFEAF

v_call: TRBV6-6
j_call: TRBJ1-6
cdr3_aa: ASSSAERIYNSPLH

v_call: TRBV6-6
j_call: TRBJ2-7
cdr3_aa: ASRSNYEQY

v_call: TRBV30
j_call: TRBJ1-6
cdr3_aa: AWSPPAYNSPLH

v_call: TRBV13
j_call: TRBJ1-1
cdr3_aa: ASQGFTEAF

v_call: TRBV7-2
j_call: TRBJ2-7
cdr3_aa: ASSLHYEQY

v_call: TRBV10-3
j_call: TRBJ2-5
cdr3_aa: AISPKTGGRQETQY

v_call: TRBV7-9
j_call: TRBJ1-6
cdr3_aa: ASSLQGTPLH

v_call: TRBV19
j_call: TRBJ1-2
cdr3_aa: ASSIGRDRDYT

v_call: TRBV7-9
j_call: TRBJ1-1
cdr3_aa: ASKKSEWNTEAF

v_call: TRBV7-2
j_call: TRBJ1-1
cdr3_aa: ASSPMTENTEAF

v_call: TRBV27
j_call: TRBJ1-2
cdr3_aa: ASSLRGDYGYT

v_call: TRBV6-5
j_call: TRBJ2-5
cdr3_aa: ASSYFKETQY

v_call: TRBV30
j_call: TRBJ1-4
cdr3_aa: AWRDTGAGEKLF

v_call: TRBV4-1
j_call: TRBJ2-1
cdr3_aa: ASSQVNGFVQF

v_call: TRBV29-1
j_call: TRBJ2-3
cdr3_aa: SVATLAGGSTDTQY

v_call: TRBV25-1
j_call: TRBJ2-5
cdr3_aa: ASSSSHRGRVETQY

v_call: TRBV30
j_call: TRBJ1-2
cdr3_aa: AWSVGISGNGYT

v_call: TRBV27
j_call: TRBJ1-5
cdr3_aa: ASSPRLVLGPQPQH

v_call: TRBV7-3
j_call: TRBJ1-1
cdr3_aa: ASTPLGASNTEAF

v_call: TRBV7-9
j_call: TRBJ1-2
cdr3_aa: ASSSNYGYT

v_call: TRBV6-5
j_call: TRBJ2-2
cdr3_aa: ASRGQGDYTGELF

v_call: TRBV27
j_call: TRBJ1-1
cdr3_aa: ASMGGAAEAF

v_call: TRBV30
j_call: TRBJ1-3
cdr3_aa: AWSVPGLISGNTIY

v_call: TRBV30
j_call: TRBJ2-7
cdr3_aa: AGSTDSYEQY

v_call: TRBV9
j_call: TRBJ1-1
cdr3_aa: ASSVALVGQGVGEAF

v_call: TRBV29-1
j_call: TRBJ1-2
cdr3_aa: SVGTGNYGYT

v_call: TRBV19
j_call: TRBJ2-4
cdr3_aa: ASSFPDRDLDIQY

v_call: TRBV28
j_call: TRBJ1-6
cdr3_aa: ASSMGQGNGSPLH

v_call: TRBV5-4
j_call: TRBJ1-1
cdr3_aa: ASSYRDRNTEAF

v_call: TRBV6-5
j_call: TRBJ1-1
cdr3_aa: ASRPGEYTEAF

v_call: TRBV5-1
j_call: TRBJ1-4
cdr3_aa: ASSLDGATNEKLF

v_call: TRBV6-5
j_call: TRBJ1-4
cdr3_aa: ASSWDRQSEKLF

v_call: TRBV4-3
j_call: TRBJ1-1
cdr3_aa: ASSQDMGSWTEAF

v_call: TRBV5-4
j_call: TRBJ1-3
cdr3_aa: ASSLQGLSGNTIY

v_call: TRBV6-5
j_call: TRBJ1-4
cdr3_aa: ASSWDRGDPMF

v_call: TRBV12-5
j_call: TRBJ1-2
cdr3_aa: ASVIGDSLYGYT

v_call: TRBV2
j_call: TRBJ2-7
cdr3_aa: ASADSHLCEQY

v_call: TRBV4-2
j_call: TRBJ2-7
cdr3_aa: ASSQEARRNYEQY

v_call: TRBV6-5
j_call: TRBJ2-1
cdr3_aa: ASIQGHEQF

v_call: TRBV5-8
j_call: TRBJ1-4
cdr3_aa: ASRNRVGAEKLF

v_call: TRBV5-1
j_call: TRBJ1-1
cdr3_aa: ASSLGYRGITEAF

v_call: TRBV9
j_call: TRBJ2-7
cdr3_aa: ASSDLKEQY

v_call: TRBV10-2
j_call: TRBJ2-4
cdr3_aa: ASTTSMDIQY